This T cell receptor beta chain was obtained from a study of blood T cell repertoires in COVID-19. Whole-study context: COVID-19 samples from acute and convalescent phases originated in the United States, Italy and Spain.

V shed 1 base and J shed 6 bases, with 13 bases lying between them. CDR1 is PRHDT, CDR2 FYEKMQ, per germline (reference sequence). The length of the CDR3 is 16 residues. Sequenced by immunoSEQ multiplex PCR; TCRdb stores in-frame clones only, minus some. The data contain roughly 400,000 clones, around nine tenths of them singletons. The chain uses TRBV13 and TRBJ1-6, with a possible D match to TRBD1 (5 bases). The sequenced sample consisted of PBMCs or T cells enriched from blood (not recorded which). This TCR derives from a woman in her thirties who had recovered from COVID-19. Written as DNA, the CDR3 is TGTGCCAGCAGCTTAGTCACAGGAGCACGTAATTCACCCCTCCACTTT. The encoded protein is CASSLVTGARNSPLHF.